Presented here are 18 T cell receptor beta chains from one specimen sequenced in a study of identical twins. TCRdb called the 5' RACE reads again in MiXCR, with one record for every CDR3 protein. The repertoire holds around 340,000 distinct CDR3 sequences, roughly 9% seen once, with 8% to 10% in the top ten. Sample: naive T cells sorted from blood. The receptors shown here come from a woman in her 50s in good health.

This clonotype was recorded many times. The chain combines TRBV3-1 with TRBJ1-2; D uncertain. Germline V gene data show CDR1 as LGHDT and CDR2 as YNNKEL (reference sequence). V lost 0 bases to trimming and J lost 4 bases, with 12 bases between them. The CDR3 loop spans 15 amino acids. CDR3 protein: CASSQDEAGFYGYTF. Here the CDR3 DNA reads TGTGCCAGCAGCCAAGATGAGGCAGGTTTCTATGGCTACACCTTC.

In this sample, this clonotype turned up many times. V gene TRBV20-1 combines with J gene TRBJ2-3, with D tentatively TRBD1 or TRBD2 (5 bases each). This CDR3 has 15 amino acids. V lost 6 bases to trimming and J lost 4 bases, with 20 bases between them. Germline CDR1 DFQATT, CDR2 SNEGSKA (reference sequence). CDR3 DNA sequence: TGCAGTGCGAGACGGGACGTGGCAGGGCCAGATACGCAGTATTTT. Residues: CSARRDVAGPDTQYF.

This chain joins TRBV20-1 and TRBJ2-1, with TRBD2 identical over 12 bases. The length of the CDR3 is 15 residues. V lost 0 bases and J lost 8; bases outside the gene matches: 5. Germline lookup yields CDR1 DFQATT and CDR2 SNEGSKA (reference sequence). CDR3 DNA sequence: TGCAGTGCTAGAGAAATACTAGCGGGAGGTGATGAGCAGTTCTTC. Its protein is CSAREILAGGDEQFF.

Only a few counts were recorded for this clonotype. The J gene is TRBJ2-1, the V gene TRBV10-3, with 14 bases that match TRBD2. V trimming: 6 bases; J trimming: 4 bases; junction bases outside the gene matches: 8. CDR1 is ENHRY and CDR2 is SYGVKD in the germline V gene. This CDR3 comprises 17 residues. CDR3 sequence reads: CAIRSGTSGRRYNEQFF. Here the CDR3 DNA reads TGTGCCATCAGATCCGGGACTAGCGGGAGAAGGTACAATGAGCAGTTCTTC.

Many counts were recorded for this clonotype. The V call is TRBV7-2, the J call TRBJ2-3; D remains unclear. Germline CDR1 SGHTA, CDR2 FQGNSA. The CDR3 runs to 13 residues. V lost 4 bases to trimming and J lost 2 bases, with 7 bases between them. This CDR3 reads CASSWADTDTQYF. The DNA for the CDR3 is TGTGCCAGCAGCTGGGCGGACACAGATACGCAGTATTTT.

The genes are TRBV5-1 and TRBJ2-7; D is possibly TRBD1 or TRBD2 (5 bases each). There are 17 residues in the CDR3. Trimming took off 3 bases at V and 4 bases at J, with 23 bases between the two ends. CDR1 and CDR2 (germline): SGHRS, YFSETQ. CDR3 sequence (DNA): TGCGCCAGCAGCTCCGGGGCCCTTACAGCAACGGGATACGAGCAGTACTTC. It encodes CASSSGALTATGYEQYF.

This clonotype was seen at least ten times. The CDR3 DNA follows: TGCGCCAGCAGCTTGGCAGGGAGCTCCTATAATTCACCCCTCCACTTT. Amino acids: CASSLAGSSYNSPLHF. The genes are TRBV5-1 and TRBJ1-6; D possibly corresponds to TRBD1 (5 bases). Per germline, CDR1 SGHRS and CDR2 YFSETQ. Trimming left V 0 bases short and J 0 bases short, with 7 bases between. The CDR3 runs 16 residues.

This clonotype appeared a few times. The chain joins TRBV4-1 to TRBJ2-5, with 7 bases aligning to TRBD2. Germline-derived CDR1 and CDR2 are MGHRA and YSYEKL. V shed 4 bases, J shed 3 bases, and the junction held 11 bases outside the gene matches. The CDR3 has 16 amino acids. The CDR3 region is CASSLIRGVLKETQYF. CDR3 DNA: TGCGCCAGCAGCCTCATTCGGGGGGTTTTGAAAGAGACCCAGTACTTC.

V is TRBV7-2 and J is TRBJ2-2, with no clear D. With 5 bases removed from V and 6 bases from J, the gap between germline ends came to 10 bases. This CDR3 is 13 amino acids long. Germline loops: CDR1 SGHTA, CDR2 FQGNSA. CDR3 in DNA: TGTGCCAGCAGCCCTCGACGAGCCGGGGAGCTGTTTTTT. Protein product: CASSPRRAGELFF.

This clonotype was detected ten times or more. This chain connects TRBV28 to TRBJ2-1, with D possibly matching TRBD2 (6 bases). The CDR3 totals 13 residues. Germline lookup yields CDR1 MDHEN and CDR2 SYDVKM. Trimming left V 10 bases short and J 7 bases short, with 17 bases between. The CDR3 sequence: CATQNWGENEQFF. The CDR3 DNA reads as TGTGCCACCCAGAATTGGGGGGAAAATGAGCAGTTCTTC.

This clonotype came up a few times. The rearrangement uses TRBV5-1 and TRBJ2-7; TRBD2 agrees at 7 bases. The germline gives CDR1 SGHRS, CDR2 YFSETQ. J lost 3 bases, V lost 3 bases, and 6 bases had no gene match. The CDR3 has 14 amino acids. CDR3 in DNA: TGCGCCAGCAGCTCCCCCGGGACTAACTACGAGCAGTACTTC. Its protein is CASSSPGTNYEQYF.

The CDR3 coding sequence is TGCGCCAGCAGCTTGGTATTGGATGATACGCAGTATTTT. As protein: CASSLVLDDTQYF. V is TRBV5-1 and J is TRBJ2-3; D unresolved. V was clipped by 0 bases and J by 6 bases, with 8 bases between them. Germline V gene sequence: CDR1 SGHRS, CDR2 YFSETQ. The CDR3 loop spans 13 amino acids.

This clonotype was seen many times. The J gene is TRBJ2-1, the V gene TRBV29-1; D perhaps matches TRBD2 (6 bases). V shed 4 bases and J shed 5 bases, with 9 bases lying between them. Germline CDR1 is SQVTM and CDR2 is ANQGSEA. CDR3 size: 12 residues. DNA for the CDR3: TGCAGCGTTGGGCTAGCGAACAATGAGCAGTTCTTC. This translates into CSVGLANNEQFF.

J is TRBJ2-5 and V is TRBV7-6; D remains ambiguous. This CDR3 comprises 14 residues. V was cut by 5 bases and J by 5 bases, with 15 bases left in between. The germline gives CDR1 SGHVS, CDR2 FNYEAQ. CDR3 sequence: CASSPGASLETQYF. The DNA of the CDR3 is TGTGCCAGCAGCCCAGGTGCCTCTCTGGAGACCCAGTACTTC.

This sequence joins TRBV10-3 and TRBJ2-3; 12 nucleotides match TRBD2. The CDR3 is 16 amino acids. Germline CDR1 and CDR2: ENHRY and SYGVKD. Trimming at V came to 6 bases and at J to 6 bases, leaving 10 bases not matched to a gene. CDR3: CAISLLAGGQSDTQYF. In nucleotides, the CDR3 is TGTGCCATCAGCTTACTAGCGGGAGGCCAATCGGATACGCAGTATTTT.

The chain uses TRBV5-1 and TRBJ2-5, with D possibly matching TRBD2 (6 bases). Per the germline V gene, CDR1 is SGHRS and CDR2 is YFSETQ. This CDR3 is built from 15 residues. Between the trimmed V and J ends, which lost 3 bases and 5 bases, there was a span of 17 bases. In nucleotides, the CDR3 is TGCGCCAGCAGCTCAGGAGGGAGAGTGGAGGAGACCCAGTACTTC. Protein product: CASSSGGRVEETQYF.

The CDR3 bases are TGTGCCTGGAGTCTAGCGGGAGAAGAGACCCAGTACTTC. Its translation is CAWSLAGEETQYF. The V gene is TRBV30, the J gene TRBJ2-5, with 10 bases that match TRBD2. Losses at the gene ends were 2 bases for V and 3 bases for J; bases not matched to a gene: 0. Germline V gene lookup returns CDR1 GTSNPN and CDR2 SVGIG (reference sequence). The CDR3 loop spans 13 amino acids.

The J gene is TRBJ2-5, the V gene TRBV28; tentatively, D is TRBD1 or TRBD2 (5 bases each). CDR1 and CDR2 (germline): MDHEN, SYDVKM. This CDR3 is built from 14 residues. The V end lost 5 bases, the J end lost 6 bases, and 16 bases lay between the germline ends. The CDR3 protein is CASSRGIRGQTQYF. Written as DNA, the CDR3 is TGTGCCAGCAGTCGGGGCATACGGGGACAGACCCAGTACTTC.